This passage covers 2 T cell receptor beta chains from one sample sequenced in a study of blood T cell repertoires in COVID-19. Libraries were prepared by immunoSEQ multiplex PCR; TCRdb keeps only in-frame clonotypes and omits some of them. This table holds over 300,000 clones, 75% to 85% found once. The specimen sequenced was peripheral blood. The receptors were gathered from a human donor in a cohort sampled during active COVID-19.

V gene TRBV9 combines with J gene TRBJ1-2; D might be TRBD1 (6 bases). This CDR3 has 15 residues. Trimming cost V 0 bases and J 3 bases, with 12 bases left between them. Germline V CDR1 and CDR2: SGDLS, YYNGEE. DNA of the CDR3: TGTGCCAGCAGCGTAGTAAGAGGGGGGGACTATGGCTACACCTTC. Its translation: CASSVVRGGDYGYTF.

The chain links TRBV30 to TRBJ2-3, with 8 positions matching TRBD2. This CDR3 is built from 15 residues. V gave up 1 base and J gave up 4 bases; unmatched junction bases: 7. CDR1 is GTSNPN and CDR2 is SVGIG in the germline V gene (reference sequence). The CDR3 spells CAWSDGLRGADTQYF. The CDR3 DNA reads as TGTGCCTGGAGTGATGGTTTGCGGGGGGCAGATACGCAGTATTTT.